This T cell receptor (beta chain) was retrieved from a study of neurological immune-mediated disorders. Details on this clonotype: Its antigen is undetermined.

As for the cDNA, it was generated by 5'RACE with 10-nucleotide random UMIs. Sequencing of 15-18 subjects in each run yielded over 180 million TCR-beta sequences. MiXCR was run by TCRdb on the 5' RACE reads, yielding one entry per CDR3 protein. The data hold approximately 50,000 distinct CDR3 sequences, with more than 3.5% observed a single time. Findings of the study overall: HTLV-1-associated myelopathy had the most TCR clonal expansion, whereas multiple sclerosis had the least (lower than in healthy controls). The repertoires of 18 of 34 multiple sclerosis patients fell into one related-CDR3 cluster (a possible signature) under phylogenetic grouping.

The origin of this receptor is a man in his 60s with multiple sclerosis. The sample taken for sequencing was PBMCs.

The CDR3: CASSPGTRNTDTQYF. The CDR3 DNA is TGTGCCAGCAGTCCCGGGACTAGGAATACAGATACGCAGTATTTT. The chain is built from TRBV27 and TRBJ2-3; TRBD2 matches 8 bases. CDR3 size: 15 residues. Germline V gene lookup returns CDR1 MNHEY and CDR2 SMNVEV (reference sequence). Trimming cost V 5 bases and J 3 bases; bases outside gene matches: 7.